A selection of T cell receptor beta chains follows, all from one sample in a study of blood T cell repertoires in COVID-19. Method: immunoSEQ multiplex PCR; TCRdb's copy keeps in-frame clones and lacks some. The table lists fewer than 250,000 clones, roughly 81% of them singletons, with around 1% in the top ten. The sample consisted of peripheral blood. All receptors come from a man aged 35-49 years with acute or convalescent COVID-19. The CDR3 runs from the conserved cysteine through the conserved F or W. The D gene is left open where the match is weak.

v_gene	j_gene	d_gene	CDR3nt	CDR3aa
TRBV5-1	TRBJ1-2	TRBD1	TGCGCCAGCAGCCGGGACAGGGGGTCCTATGGCTACACCTTC	CASSRDRGSYGYTF
TRBV6-6	TRBJ1-1	-	TGTGCCAGCAGTTACGGCGGAACTGAAGCTTTCTTT	CASSYGGTEAFF
TRBV5-1	TRBJ1-1	TRBD1	TGCGCCAGTAGCCCGGGACAGAGGAACATGAACACTGAAGCTTTCTTT	CASSPGQRNMNTEAFF
TRBV24-1	TRBJ2-2	TRBD2	TGTGCCACCAGTGATTTAGGGCCTAGCGGGAACACCGGGGAGCTGTTTTTT	CATSDLGPSGNTGELFF
TRBV18	TRBJ1-5	TRBD1	TGTGCCAGCCGGGGACAGGGAAATCAGCCCCAGCATTTT	CASRGQGNQPQHF
TRBV7-6	TRBJ1-4	TRBD1	TGTGCCAGCAGCCCGGACCTAGCGGGGACAGTCTTTTTT	CASSPDLAGTVFF
TRBV7-9	TRBJ2-7	-	TGTGCCAGCAGCCGACAGGATAGCTCCTACGAGCAGTACTTC	CASSRQDSSYEQYF
TRBV7-2	TRBJ1-1	-	TGTGCCAGCAGCACTATGGCGCGCACTGAAGCTTTCTTT	CASSTMARTEAFF
TRBV28	TRBJ2-7	-	TGTGCCAGCAGTTTAGGGCGGGGGCGGAACAACGAGCAGTACTTC	CASSLGRGRNNEQYF
TRBV10-2	TRBJ2-2	TRBD1	TGCGCCAGCCGCGGACAGGGGAAAACCGGGGAGCTGTTTTTT	CASRGQGKTGELFF
TRBV28	TRBJ1-2	-	TGTGCCAGCGGCTCAGGGCTATATGGCTACACCTTC	CASGSGLYGYTF
TRBV7-3	TRBJ2-2	-	TGTGCCAGCAGCGCCCAAACCCCGGGTATCACCGGGGAGCTGTTTTTT	CASSAQTPGITGELFF
TRBV7-8	TRBJ2-6	-	TGTGCCAGCAGCTTAGCGCAGGGTCGTATCTCTGGGGCCAACGTCCTGACTTTC	CASSLAQGRISGANVLTF
TRBV7-2	TRBJ2-7	TRBD1	TGTGCCAGCAGCTCCCAACCGACAGGGGGCACCTACGAGCAGTACTTC	CASSSQPTGGTYEQYF
TRBV9	TRBJ2-2	-	TGTGCCAGCAGTCCCTGGGGCAGGGCAAAGTTGACCGGGGAGCTGTTTTTT	CASSPWGRAKLTGELFF
TRBV11-3	TRBJ2-2	TRBD2	TGTGCCAGCAGCAGCGGGGGGACTCAGAACACCGGGGAGCTGTTTTTT	CASSSGGTQNTGELFF
TRBV30	TRBJ1-6	-	TGTGCCTGGAGTGAGGGGATGGGTTCACCCCTCCACTTT	CAWSEGMGSPLHF
TRBV11-3	TRBJ2-5	-	TGTGCCAGCAGCTTTTACAGCCAAGAGACCCAGTACTTC	CASSFYSQETQYF
TRBV2	TRBJ1-2	-	TGTGCCAGCAGGGTTCTCCCTAGCTATGGCTACACCTTC	CASRVLPSYGYTF
TRBV7-2	TRBJ2-5	TRBD2	TGTGCCAGCAGCCCCTCCAGCGGGGGAGAGACCCAGTACTTC	CASSPSSGGETQYF
TRBV6-4	TRBJ2-1	TRBD2	TGTGCCAGCAGTGTCCAGCGGGGGACGGAGCAGTTCTTC	CASSVQRGTEQFF
TRBV7-6	TRBJ2-7	-	TGTGCCAGTACCCCCCAGGTCCTTTCCTACGAGCAGTACTTC	CASTPQVLSYEQYF
TRBV6-5	TRBJ2-1	-	TGTGCCAGCAGGCCGACTGGAGATGAGCAGTTCTTC	CASRPTGDEQFF
TRBV5-1	TRBJ2-5	TRBD2	TGCGCCAGCAGCCCCGGACTAGCGGGGGCCCAAGAGACCCAGTACTTC	CASSPGLAGAQETQYF
TRBV5-4	TRBJ2-7	-	TGTGCCAGCAGCTTGGTTGGCACCTACGAGCAGTACTTC	CASSLVGTYEQYF
TRBV11-2	TRBJ2-7	TRBD1	TGTGCCAGCAGCCCTCCAGGGGGCGGGTATCTGTCCGAGCAGTACTTC	CASSPPGGGYLSEQYF